These 19 T cell receptor beta chains originate from one sample sequenced in a study of T-cell memory formation after mild COVID-19. MiXCR was run by TCRdb on the 5' RACE reads, yielding one entry per CDR3 protein. The sample includes 400,000 to 500,000 distinct CDR3 sequences, 20% seen only once; the top ten take roughly 8%. The sample comprised PBMCs or a T cell subset sorted from them (not recorded which). The source is an adult woman who had mild COVID-19 (a few samples of this study predate the infection). Cell type and time point are not known.

This clonotype was seen a handful of times. The CDR3 DNA reads TGTGCCAGCAGCCTCGGGACGGGATTTGACGAGCAGTACTTC. It codes for CASSLGTGFDEQYF. The chain recombines TRBV5-6 with TRBJ2-7, with D perhaps being TRBD1 or TRBD2 (5 bases each). The CDR3 is made up of 14 amino acids. Germline assignment: CDR1 SGHDT and CDR2 YYEEEE. V was clipped by 4 bases and J by 5 bases, with 16 bases between them.

This chain joins TRBV24-1 and TRBJ1-2; D gene unclear. V was shortened by 1 base and J by 4 bases, with 9 bases between the two germline ends. The length of the CDR3 is 14 residues. CDR1 and CDR2 from the germline V gene are KGHDR and SFDVKD. This CDR3 is CATSDFSGLYGYTF. The CDR3 coding sequence is TGTGCCACCAGTGATTTCAGCGGACTCTATGGCTACACCTTC.

There are a few counts of this clonotype. This chain uses TRBV29-1 with TRBJ2-2; unclear D gene. There are 15 residues in the CDR3. Trimming shortened V by 4 bases and J by 3 bases, and 15 bases separated the two germline ends. Germline values: CDR1 SQVTM, CDR2 ANQGSEA. CDR3 bases: TGCAGCGTTGTATCGGGTGGTGGGTACACCGGGGAGCTGTTTTTT. This translates into CSVVSGGGYTGELFF.

This clonotype was recorded a few times. V and J are TRBV4-1 and TRBJ2-7; 8 bases agree with TRBD2. Trimming removed 3 bases from V and 2 bases from J; junction bases left unmatched: 12. The CDR3 extends over 17 amino acids. Germline V gene sequence: CDR1 MGHRA, CDR2 YSYEKL. The DNA for the CDR3 is TGCGCCAGCAGCCAGGACAAAGTAGCGGGAACAGCCTACGAGCAGTACTTC. It yields the protein CASSQDKVAGTAYEQYF.

The CDR3 sequence: CSAIGLAGGLYNEQFF. CDR3 bases: TGCAGTGCCATCGGATTAGCGGGAGGGCTCTACAATGAGCAGTTCTTC. V and J are TRBV20-1 and TRBJ2-1; 11 bases match TRBD2. CDR3 length equals 16 residues. The J segment lost 3 bases and the V segment lost 6 bases, leaving 10 bases of the junction unmatched. The germline CDR1 and CDR2 sequences are DFQATT and SNEGSKA (reference sequence).

The chain is built from TRBV11-3 and TRBJ2-2; D call uncertain. This CDR3 has 13 amino acids. V lost 5 bases and J 6 bases, leaving 10 bases between the germline ends. Germline V gene lookup returns CDR1 SGHNT and CDR2 YENEEA. The CDR3 region has the DNA TGTGCCAGCAGCCGCATCGAGTCCGGGGAGCTGTTTTTT. Translated: CASSRIESGELFF. Drawing the rest from reference TRBV11-3 and TRBJ2-2, the complete variable domain is EAGVVQSPRYKIIEKKQPVAFWCNPISGHNTLYWYLQNLGQGPELLIRYENEEAVDDSQLPKDRFSAERLKGVDSTLKIQPAELGDSAVYLCASSRIESGELFFGEGSRLTVL.

The rearrangement links TRBV9 to TRBJ1-1; TRBD1 might be the D (5 bases). Germline V gene sequence: CDR1 SGDLS, CDR2 YYNGEE. The CDR3 consists of 15 residues. With 1 base removed from V and 0 bases from J, the gap between germline ends came to 10 bases. CDR3 nucleotide sequence: TGTGCCAGCAGCGTACAGGGCGCCATGAACACTGAAGCTTTCTTT. It is translated as CASSVQGAMNTEAFF.

J is TRBJ2-7 and V is TRBV18, with 11 bases that match TRBD1. The CDR3 is 14 amino acids. The ends lost 0 bases at V and 10 bases at J; junction bases unmatched: 5. In germline, CDR1 is KGHSH, CDR2 LQKENI. CDR3 nucleotide sequence: TGTGCCAGCTCACCACCCGGGACAGGGGGTTTACAGTACTTC. It specifies CASSPPGTGGLQYF.

The V and J genes are TRBV5-1 and TRBJ1-5; D is perhaps TRBD1 (5 bases). Germline values: CDR1 SGHRS, CDR2 YFSETQ. Between the trimmed V and J ends, which lost 0 bases and 4 bases, there was a span of 11 bases. The CDR3 spans 15 residues. The CDR3 loop is CASSLGGYGNQPQHF. CDR3 bases: TGCGCCAGCAGCTTGGGGGGCTATGGGAATCAGCCCCAGCATTTT. The full variable domain, its missing parts supplied by reference TRBV5-1 and TRBJ1-5, is KAGVTQTPRYLIKTRGQQVTLSCSPISGHRSVSWYQQTPGQGLQFLFEYFSETQRNKGNFPGRFSGRQFSNSRSEMNVSTLELGDSALYLCASSLGGYGNQPQHFGDGTRLSIL.

The chain combines TRBV27 with TRBJ2-7; 9 nucleotides line up with TRBD1. Trimming at V came to 5 bases and at J to 5 bases, leaving 10 bases not matched to a gene. Germline CDR1 reads MNHEY; CDR2 reads SMNVEV (reference sequence). The length of the CDR3 is 15 residues. For the CDR3, the DNA is TGTGCCAGCAGTCAAACCGGGACAGGGAACAACGAGCAGTACTTC. The encoded protein is CASSQTGTGNNEQYF.

This clonotype occurred a few times. The chain is built from TRBV24-1 and TRBJ2-3; TRBD1 might be the D (5 bases). CDR1 and CDR2 from the germline V gene are KGHDR and SFDVKD. Trimming removed 0 bases at V and 7 bases at J, with 13 bases between. This CDR3 region has 15 residues. The CDR3: CATSDLDSPVNTQYF. Written as DNA, the CDR3 is TGTGCCACCAGTGATTTGGACAGCCCGGTGAATACGCAGTATTTT.

V is TRBV7-6 and J is TRBJ2-1; D is ambiguous. V was trimmed by 5 bases and J by 2 bases, leaving 7 bases between them. CDR1 and CDR2 (germline): SGHVS, FNYEAQ. This CDR3 comprises 13 residues. CDR3 protein: CASSRGPYNEQFF. As DNA, the CDR3 is TGTGCCAGCAGCCGCGGTCCCTACAATGAGCAGTTCTTC. The full variable domain, rest sourced from reference TRBV7-6 and TRBJ2-1, is GAGVSQSPRYKVTKRGQDVALRCDPISGHVSLYWYRQALGQGPEFLTYFNYEAQQDKSGLPNDRFSAERPEGSISTLTIQRTEQRDSAMYRCASSRGPYNEQFFGPGTRLTVL.

This clonotype was seen a handful of times. V is TRBV12-3 or TRBV12-4 and J is TRBJ2-7; D call uncertain. This CDR3 spans 13 amino acids. Trimming took 7 bases from V and 5 from J, leaving 15 bases between them. The CDR3: CASTNPPYDEQYF. In DNA form, the CDR3 reads TGTGCCAGCACCAATCCACCCTACGACGAGCAGTACTTC.

This clonotype was seen more than once but under ten times. The CDR3 coding sequence is TGTGCCAGCAGTTTGGGACAGCGAAATCAGCCCCAGCATTTT. Translating gives CASSLGQRNQPQHF. The chain uses TRBV12-3 or TRBV12-4 and TRBJ1-5, with 7 nucleotides matching TRBD1. This CDR3 has 14 amino acids. Trimming removed 3 bases from V and 4 bases from J; junction bases left unmatched: 3.

This chain connects TRBV5-6 to TRBJ2-5; TRBD2 agrees at 11 bases. The V and J ends lost 0 bases and 5 bases, in that order; junction bases with no gene match: 3. CDR1 and CDR2 (germline): SGHDT, YYEEEE. The CDR3 loop spans 15 amino acids. CDR3 DNA: TGTGCCAGCAGCTTGGTTCTAGCGGGAGGCGAGACCCAGTACTTC. It encodes CASSLVLAGGETQYF.

V is TRBV15 and J is TRBJ2-3; D perhaps matches TRBD2 (6 bases). Looked up from germline, CDR1 is LNHNV and CDR2 is YYDKDF (reference sequence). The length of the CDR3 is 15 residues. V lost 1 base to trimming and J lost 5 bases, with 13 bases between them. The DNA of the CDR3 is TGTGCCACCAGCAGAGTCGGGGGAGTTGGAGATACGCAGTATTTT. Its protein product is CATSRVGGVGDTQYF. Variable domain in full (rest from reference TRBV15 and TRBJ2-3): DAMVIQNPRYQVTQFGKPVTLSCSQTLNHNVMYWYQQKSSQAPKLLFHYYDKDFNNEADTPDNFQSRRPNTSFCFLDIRSPGLGDTAMYLCATSRVGGVGDTQYFGPGTRLTVL.

This clonotype was seen only a few times. This chain joins TRBV7-8 and TRBJ2-2; tentative D call: TRBD2 (6 bases). CDR1 and CDR2 (germline): SGHVS, FQNEAQ. The V end was cut by 7 bases, the J end by 7 bases, with 13 bases between. CDR3 length equals 13 residues. The CDR3 DNA reads as TGTGCCAGCAAGTGGGGGGAAGTCGGGGAGCTGTTTTTT. This gives the protein CASKWGEVGELFF.

This chain connects TRBV5-1 to TRBJ2-7, with TRBD2 matching over 10 bases. The CDR3 is made up of 16 amino acids. The V and J ends lost 5 bases and 3 bases, in that order; junction bases with no gene match: 11. Germline V gene data show CDR1 as SGHRS and CDR2 as YFSETQ. CDR3 bases: TGCGCCAGCAGGGACAGTACTAGCGGGACCATCTACGAGCAGTACTTC. Translating it yields CASRDSTSGTIYEQYF.

This CDR3 reads CASSPAGGAPLHF. The CDR3 DNA reads as TGTGCCAGCAGCCCCGCAGGGGGCGCGCCCCTCCACTTT. The chain carries TRBV14 and TRBJ1-6; 8 bases are shared with TRBD1. The V gene end was trimmed by 4 bases and the J gene end by 13 bases; junction bases not matched to a gene: 6. Germline loops: CDR1 SGHDN, CDR2 FVKESK. CDR3 length: 13 residues.